This entry lists 29 T cell receptor beta chains sequenced from one sample in a study of blood T cell repertoires in COVID-19 (TCRdb year 2020). The library came from the immunoSEQ multiplex PCR assay. This immuneACCESS table, as held by TCRdb, lists in-frame sequences with V and J called but not all clones. Of the missing ones, under half trace to an unresolved V gene in checked studies; the others have no known cause. The sample table lists about 120,000 clones, about four fifths of them with a count of one. The biggest ten clones account for more than 15% of the sample. The sequencing input was peripheral blood. Receptor source: a man aged 60 to 75 with active or convalescent COVID-19.

The CDR3 loop is CASTPAPLREQFF. In DNA form, the CDR3 reads TGTGCCAGCACACCTGCCCCATTGAGGGAGCAGTTCTTC. The V and J genes are TRBV5-6 and TRBJ2-1; D not certain. This CDR3 region has 13 residues. The ends were cut back, 6 bases at V and 10 bases at J, with 17 bases in the middle. Germline CDR1 SGHDT, CDR2 YYEEEE.

The rearrangement joins TRBV7-2 to TRBJ1-5, with 7 positions matching TRBD1. In germline, CDR1 is SGHTA, CDR2 FQGNSA. Unmatched junction bases numbered 6, after V lost 4 bases and J lost 3 bases. This CDR3 is 15 amino acids long. DNA for the CDR3: TGTGCCAGCAGCTATGCCGGGACAGACAATCAGCCCCAGCATTTT. This sequence encodes CASSYAGTDNQPQHF.

This chain links TRBV24-1 with TRBJ2-1; D is ambiguous. V lost 7 bases and J 6 bases, leaving 12 bases between the germline ends. The germline V gene has CDR1 KGHDR and CDR2 SFDVKD. This CDR3 has 13 amino acids. The CDR3 sequence is CATSVVVSNEQFF. The CDR3 bases are TGTGCCACCAGCGTCGTAGTATCCAATGAGCAGTTCTTC.

The V gene is TRBV19, the J gene TRBJ1-1; D gene ambiguous. V lost 5 bases and J 1 base, leaving 14 bases between the germline ends. This CDR3 spans 15 amino acids. The germline gives CDR1 LNHDA, CDR2 SQIVND (reference sequence). CDR3 DNA: TGTGCCAGTAGTGTCCCCGTGGCGGGGAACACTGAAGCTTTCTTT. As protein: CASSVPVAGNTEAFF.

This clone was seen only a few times. V and J are TRBV10-3 and TRBJ1-4, with a tentative D call TRBD1 (6 bases). Germline CDR1 and CDR2: ENHRY and SYGVKD. The CDR3 sequence is 13 residues long. Trimming took 9 bases from V and 4 from J, leaving 12 bases between them. For the CDR3, the DNA is TGTGCCATGTCAGGGGTACTTAATGAAAAACTGTTTTTT. This translates into CAMSGVLNEKLFF.

This clone was found a few times. The V gene is TRBV19, the J gene TRBJ2-3; 8 nucleotides align to TRBD2. CDR1 and CDR2 from the germline V gene are LNHDA and SQIVND (reference sequence). There are 19 residues in the CDR3. V gave up 5 bases and J gave up 0 bases; unmatched junction bases: 16. Here the CDR3 DNA reads TGTGCCAGTAGTTCCACTCAAGCGGGAGACATCGTAAGCACAGATACGCAGTATTTT. Translation gives CASSSTQAGDIVSTDTQYF.

This clone is a singleton in its sample. The chain employs TRBV7-2 and TRBJ2-7; 7 bases are a match to TRBD1. Per the germline V gene, CDR1 is SGHTA and CDR2 is FQGNSA. This CDR3 spans 15 amino acids. Trimming at V came to 1 base and at J to 2 bases, leaving 5 bases not matched to a gene. This CDR3 reads CASSLDRGPPYEQYF. The DNA of the CDR3 is TGTGCCAGCAGCTTAGACAGGGGCCCTCCCTACGAGCAGTACTTC.

The V call is TRBV4-3, the J call TRBJ2-7, with D possibly matching TRBD1 (5 bases). V was pared by 0 bases and J by 5 bases, with 11 bases between. Germline V gene sequence: CDR1 LGHNA, CDR2 YSLEER. This CDR3 is 14 amino acids long. In DNA form, the CDR3 reads TGCGCCAGCAGCCAAGAGTCGCAGGGCGACGAGCAGTACTTC. Its protein is CASSQESQGDEQYF.

The genes are TRBV19 and TRBJ1-4; D uncertain. This CDR3 spans 13 amino acids. Per the germline V gene, CDR1 is LNHDA and CDR2 is SQIVND (reference sequence). Trimming shortened V by 4 bases and J by 5 bases, and 8 bases separated the two germline ends. The CDR3: CASSRQLNEKLFF. The CDR3 DNA reads as TGTGCCAGTAGTAGGCAGTTGAATGAAAAACTGTTTTTT.

V usage is TRBV11-1 and J usage is TRBJ2-7; no clear D. CDR1 SGHAT and CDR2 FQDESV come from the germline V gene (reference sequence). The V end lost 6 bases, the J end lost 0 bases, and 15 bases lay between the germline ends. The CDR3 length is 15 residues. The CDR3 loop is CASSHTKKSSYEQYF. In nucleotides, the CDR3 is TGTGCCAGCAGTCACACAAAGAAAAGCTCCTACGAGCAGTACTTC. The whole variable domain, remainder taken from reference TRBV11-1 and TRBJ2-7, is EAEVAQSPRYKITEKSQAVAFWCDPISGHATLYWYRQILGQGPELLVQFQDESVVDDSQLPKDRFSAERLKGVDSTLKIQPAELGDSAMYLCASSHTKKSSYEQYFGPGTRLTVT.

The chain has TRBV27 and TRBJ2-2; TRBD1 agrees at 10 bases. J was trimmed by 7 bases and V by 6 bases; bases with no gene match: 8. Per germline, CDR1 MNHEY and CDR2 SMNVEV (reference sequence). The CDR3 covers 15 residues. This CDR3 reads CASRNRQGAGGELFF. CDR3 sequence (DNA): TGTGCCAGCAGAAACAGACAGGGGGCGGGCGGGGAGCTGTTTTTT.

This chain connects TRBV27 to TRBJ2-7, with 7 bases that match TRBD2. The CDR3 has 13 amino acids. Trimming took 7 bases from V and 3 from J; bases not matched to a gene: 6. CDR1 is MNHEY and CDR2 is SMNVEV in the germline V gene (reference sequence). The CDR3 region has the DNA TGTGCCAGCAAAAGGGACTACCTCTACGAGCAGTACTTC. Translating gives CASKRDYLYEQYF.

The gene calls are TRBV12-3 or TRBV12-4 and TRBJ2-1; tentative D call: TRBD2 (5 bases). The CDR3 is made up of 13 amino acids. V was cut by 7 bases and J by 7 bases, with 14 bases left in between. The CDR3 sequence: CASTLRGWNEQFF. The CDR3 DNA is TGTGCCAGCACCCTGAGAGGGTGGAATGAGCAGTTCTTC.

The V and J genes are TRBV21-1 and TRBJ2-3; the table gives TRBD2 as D, unverified against the DNA. TRBV21-1 has pseudogene status. CDR3 length: 16 residues. The CDR3 region has the DNA TGTGCCAGCAGCCAAAGACAGCGGGAGGGATGGGATACGCAGTATTTT. It is translated as CASSQRQREGWDTQYF.

The J gene is TRBJ2-7, the V gene TRBV5-4; 11 bases are a match to TRBD2. This CDR3 contains 16 residues. The J segment lost 4 bases and the V segment lost 4 bases, leaving 10 bases of the junction unmatched. Germline values: CDR1 SGHNT, CDR2 YYREEE (reference sequence). CDR3 residues: CASSPRASGRFYEQYF. In nucleotides, the CDR3 is TGTGCCAGCAGCCCTCGTGCTAGCGGGAGGTTTTACGAGCAGTACTTC.

This chain connects TRBV13 to TRBJ2-6, with a possible D match to TRBD1 (5 bases). Trimming shortened V by 5 bases and J by 0 bases, and 8 bases separated the two germline ends. The CDR3 is 15 residues long. Germline V gene lookup returns CDR1 PRHDT and CDR2 FYEKMQ (reference sequence). The CDR3 loop is CASSLDSSGANVLTF. The DNA of the CDR3 is TGTGCCAGCAGCCTAGACAGCTCTGGGGCCAACGTCCTGACTTTC. Combining the CDR3 with reference TRBV13 and TRBJ2-6 gives the whole variable domain AAGVIQSPRHLIKEKRETATLKCYPIPRHDTVYWYQQGPGQDPQFLISFYEKMQSDKGSIPDRFSAQQFSDYHSELNMSSLELGDSALYFCASSLDSSGANVLTFGAGSRLTVL.

The chain links TRBV29-1 to TRBJ1-2; D is ambiguous. Per the germline V gene, CDR1 is SQVTM and CDR2 is ANQGSEA. V was cut by 2 bases and J by 2 bases, with 9 bases left in between. The CDR3 is 13 residues long. The DNA of the CDR3 is TGCAGCGTTGAAAAAACACAGAACTATGGCTACACCTTC. Translation: CSVEKTQNYGYTF.

V is TRBV6-4 and J is TRBJ2-1, with 8 bases identical to TRBD2. The CDR3 is 13 residues long. J gave up 10 bases and V 4 bases, and 6 bases lay outside the gene matches. Germline V lookup: CDR1 MRHNA, CDR2 SNTAGT. CDR3 protein: CASSVGRGGEQFF. The CDR3 bases are TGTGCCAGCAGTGTCGGTCGGGGGGGCGAGCAGTTCTTC.

V gene TRBV9 combines with J gene TRBJ2-2, with D possibly being TRBD2 (5 bases). The V end lost 5 bases, the J end lost 7 bases, and 6 bases lay between the germline ends. The CDR3 consists of 11 residues. Germline assignment: CDR1 SGDLS and CDR2 YYNGEE. CDR3 sequence: CASRGSGELFF. CDR3 in DNA: TGTGCCAGCAGAGGGAGCGGGGAGCTGTTTTTT. Using reference TRBV9 and TRBJ2-2 for the parts outside the CDR3, the full variable domain is DSGVTQTPKHLITATGQRVTLRCSPRSGDLSVYWYQQSLDQGLQFLIQYYNGEERAKGNILERFSAQQFPDLHSELNLSSLELGDSALYFCASRGSGELFFGEGSRLTVL.

The chain links TRBV28 to TRBJ2-7; D is unclear. The CDR3 runs 12 residues. CDR1 and CDR2 (germline): MDHEN, SYDVKM. V shed 3 bases and J shed 7 bases, with 10 bases lying between them. The CDR3: CASSFRMREQYF. For the CDR3, the DNA is TGTGCCAGCAGTTTTAGGATGAGGGAGCAGTACTTC.

Written as DNA, the CDR3 is TGTGCCAGCAGCTTGGCATCGGCTAGTGACGGCACAGATACGCAGTATTTT. This encodes CASSLASASDGTDTQYF. This chain uses TRBV5-4 with TRBJ2-3, with D hard to call. The V end was cut by 0 bases, the J end by 1 base, with 15 bases between. The germline gives CDR1 SGHNT, CDR2 YYREEE (reference sequence). This CDR3 comprises 17 residues.

The J gene is TRBJ2-5, the V gene TRBV6-2 or TRBV6-3; the match to TRBD2 covers 11 bases. Germline V gene sequence: CDR1 MNHEY, CDR2 SVGEGT. This CDR3 has 14 residues. With 6 bases clipped from V and 5 bases from J, the junction kept 5 bases outside the gene matches. The CDR3, as DNA: TGTGCCAGCAGCAACGGACTAGCGGGCGAGACCCAGTACTTC. Translated: CASSNGLAGETQYF.

This clone was found once. The chain joins TRBV11-3 to TRBJ2-1; 14 positions agree with TRBD2. Germline values: CDR1 SGHNT, CDR2 YENEEA. The CDR3 runs to 18 residues. The trim removed 0 bases at V and 0 bases at J, leaving 1 base unmatched. CDR3 in DNA: TGTGCCAGCAGCTTAGACGGGACTAGCGGGAGCTCCTACAATGAGCAGTTCTTC. Translating it yields CASSLDGTSGSSYNEQFF.

This clone occurred a few times. The chain combines TRBV24-1 with TRBJ2-7, with 15 positions matching TRBD2. V was pared by 10 bases and J by 6 bases, with 3 bases of the junction left unmatched. Germline values: CDR1 KGHDR, CDR2 SFDVKD. This CDR3 is built from 13 residues. The CDR3 DNA reads as TGTGCCACGGAGGGACTAGCGGGAGGCGAGCAGTACTTC. This sequence encodes CATEGLAGGEQYF.

This clone was picked up a small number of times. J is TRBJ1-3 and V is TRBV6-5; no definite D call. Germline-derived CDR1 and CDR2 are MNHEY and SVGAGI. The V gene lost 5 bases and the J gene lost 3 bases, with 11 bases spanning the gap. The CDR3 is made up of 14 amino acids. The CDR3 nucleotides read TGTGCCAGCAGTCTGGAGGTTAGTGGAAACACCATATATTTT. Residues: CASSLEVSGNTIYF.

The chain links TRBV4-1 to TRBJ2-2; 9 bases agree with TRBD1. CDR3 length equals 17 residues. CDR1 and CDR2 (germline): MGHRA, YSYEKL. V was pared by 0 bases and J by 4 bases, with 6 bases of the junction left unmatched. The CDR3 region is CASSQERGTGTTGELFF. The CDR3 DNA reads as TGCGCCAGCAGCCAAGAAAGGGGGACAGGGACCACCGGGGAGCTGTTTTTT.

The chain's CDR3 is CASSIGQASTDTQYF. CDR3 bases: TGTGCCAGCTCCATAGGACAGGCTAGCACAGATACGCAGTATTTT. This sequence joins TRBV18 and TRBJ2-3; 7 bases fit TRBD1. V shed 6 bases, J shed 0 bases, and the junction held 6 bases outside the gene matches. Germline V gives CDR1 KGHSH, CDR2 LQKENI. The CDR3 is 15 residues long.

The chain uses TRBV10-3 and TRBJ1-1, with D hard to call. This CDR3 comprises 13 residues. Germline V CDR1 and CDR2: ENHRY, SYGVKD. Trimming removed 2 bases from V and 6 bases from J, with 10 bases in between. The CDR3 region is CAISEVSGAEAFF. CDR3 coding DNA: TGTGCCATCAGTGAGGTGTCCGGGGCTGAAGCTTTCTTT.

The chain joins TRBV14 to TRBJ2-1, with D hard to call. V was shortened by 0 bases and J by 8 bases, with 5 bases between the two germline ends. Germline V gives CDR1 SGHDN, CDR2 FVKESK. The CDR3 consists of 12 residues. The CDR3 sequence: CASSQDHYEQFF. The CDR3 nucleotides read TGTGCCAGCAGCCAAGATCACTATGAGCAGTTCTTC.